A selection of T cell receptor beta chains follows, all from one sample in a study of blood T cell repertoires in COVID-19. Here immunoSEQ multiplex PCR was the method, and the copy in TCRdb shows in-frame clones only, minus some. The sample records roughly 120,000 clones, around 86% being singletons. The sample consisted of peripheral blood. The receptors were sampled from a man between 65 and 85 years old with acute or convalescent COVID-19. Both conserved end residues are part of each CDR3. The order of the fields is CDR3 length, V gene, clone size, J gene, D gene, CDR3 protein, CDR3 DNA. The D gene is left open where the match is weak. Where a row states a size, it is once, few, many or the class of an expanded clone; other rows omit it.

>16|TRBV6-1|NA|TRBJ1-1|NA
CASSEQARGSGSEAFF
TGTGCCAGCAGTGAACAGGCAAGGGGTTCGGGTTCTGAAGCTTTCTTT
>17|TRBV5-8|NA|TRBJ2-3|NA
CASSLLAGLFGTDTQYF
TGTGCCAGCAGCTTGTTGGCAGGGCTTTTCGGCACAGATACGCAGTATTTT
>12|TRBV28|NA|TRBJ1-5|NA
CASSVSYQPQHF
TGTGCCAGCAGTGTGAGTTATCAGCCCCAGCATTTT
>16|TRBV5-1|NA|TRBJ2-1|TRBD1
CASSLEGQGAYNEQFF
TGCGCCAGCAGCTTGGAGGGACAGGGCGCCTACAATGAGCAGTTCTTC
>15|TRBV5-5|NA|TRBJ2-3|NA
CASSSLVRSTDTQYF
TGTGCCAGCAGCTCCTTAGTCCGGAGCACAGATACGCAGTATTTT
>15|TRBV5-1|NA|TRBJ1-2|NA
CASSSPDSLPYGYTF
TGCGCCAGCAGCTCCCCGGACAGCTTACCCTATGGCTACACCTTC
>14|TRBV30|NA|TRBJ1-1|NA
CAWSALGQPREAFF
TGTGCCTGGAGTGCCCTCGGACAGCCACGGGAAGCTTTCTTT
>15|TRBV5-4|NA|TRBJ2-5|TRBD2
CASSPLAGAGETQYF
TGTGCCAGCAGCCCTCTAGCGGGAGCGGGAGAGACCCAGTACTTC
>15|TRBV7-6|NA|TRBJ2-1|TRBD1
CASSFIGQGTHEQFF
TGTGCCAGCAGCTTCATCGGACAGGGCACCCATGAGCAGTTCTTC
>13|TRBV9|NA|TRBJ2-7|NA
CASGDTTSYEQYF
TGTGCCAGCGGGGACACCACTTCCTACGAGCAGTACTTC
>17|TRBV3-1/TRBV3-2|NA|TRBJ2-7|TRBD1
CASSQEGSRTGVYEQYF
TGTGCCAGCAGCCAAGAGGGGTCGCGGACAGGGGTCTACGAGCAGTACTTC
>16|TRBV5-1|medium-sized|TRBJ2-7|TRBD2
CASSGSSGRAQDEQYF
TGCGCCAGCTCTGGGTCTAGCGGGAGGGCCCAGGACGAGCAGTACTTC
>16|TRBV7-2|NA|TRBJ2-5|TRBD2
CASSSGARGVGETQYF
TGTGCCAGCAGCTCAGGGGCGCGGGGGGTAGGGGAGACCCAGTACTTC
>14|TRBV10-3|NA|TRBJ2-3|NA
CAISESISVDTQYF
TGTGCCATCAGTGAGTCTATCTCGGTTGATACGCAGTATTTT
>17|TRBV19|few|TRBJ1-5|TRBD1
CASSIAAPDRARQPQHF
TGTGCCAGTAGTATAGCTGCCCCGGACAGGGCGAGACAGCCCCAGCATTTT
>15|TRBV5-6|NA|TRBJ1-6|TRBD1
CASSFGQGYNSPLHF
TGTGCCAGCAGCTTCGGACAGGGGTATAATTCACCCCTCCACTTT
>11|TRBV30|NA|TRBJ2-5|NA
CAWSPKETQYF
TGTGCCTGGAGTCCCAAAGAGACCCAGTACTTC
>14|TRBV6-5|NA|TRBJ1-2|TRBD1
CASRQGWASDGYTF
TGTGCCAGCAGACAGGGGTGGGCTTCGGATGGCTACACCTTC
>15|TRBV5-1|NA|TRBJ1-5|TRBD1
CASSLSGGGNQPQHF
TGCGCCAGCAGCTTGTCAGGGGGAGGCAATCAGCCCCAGCATTTT
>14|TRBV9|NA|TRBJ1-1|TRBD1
CASSAGQANTEAFF
TGTGCCAGCAGCGCGGGACAGGCGAACACTGAAGCTTTCTTT
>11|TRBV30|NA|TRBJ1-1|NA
CAWGEGLKAFF
TGTGCCTGGGGGGAGGGGCTAAAAGCTTTCTTT
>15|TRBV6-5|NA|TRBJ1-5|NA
CASIRAGFLNQPQHF
TGTGCCAGCATCAGAGCAGGGTTTCTTAATCAGCCCCAGCATTTT
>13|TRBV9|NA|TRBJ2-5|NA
CASSATGVETQYF
TGTGCCAGCAGCGCTACAGGCGTGGAGACCCAGTACTTC
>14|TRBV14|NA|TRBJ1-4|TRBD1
CASRLSGGNEKLFF
TGTGCCAGCAGGCTCTCAGGGGGCAATGAAAAACTGTTTTTT
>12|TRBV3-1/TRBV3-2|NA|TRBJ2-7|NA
CASSLRGYEQYF
TGTGCCAGCAGCCTAAGGGGGTACGAGCAGTACTTC
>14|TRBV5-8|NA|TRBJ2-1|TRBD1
CASSRQGRRSEQFF
TGTGCCAGCAGCCGACAGGGGAGAAGGAGTGAGCAGTTCTTC
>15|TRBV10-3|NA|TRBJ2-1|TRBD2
CAIRGLAGGRDEQFF
TGTGCCATCAGAGGACTAGCGGGAGGTCGGGATGAGCAGTTCTTC
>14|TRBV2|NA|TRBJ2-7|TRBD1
CASKNRDRSYEQYF
TGTGCCAGTAAAAACCGGGACAGATCCTACGAGCAGTACTTC
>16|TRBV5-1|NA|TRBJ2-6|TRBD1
CASRQGQGSGANVLTF
TGCGCCAGCAGACAGGGACAGGGCTCTGGGGCCAACGTCCTGACTTTC
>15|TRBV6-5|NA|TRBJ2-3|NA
CASRGWGRWEDTQYF
TGTGCCAGCAGGGGGTGGGGGCGCTGGGAAGATACGCAGTATTTT
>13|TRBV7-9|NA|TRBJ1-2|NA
CASSFTEPYGYTF
TGTGCCAGCAGCTTTACAGAACCATATGGCTACACCTTC
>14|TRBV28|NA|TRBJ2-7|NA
CASINAGSLYEQYF
TGTGCCAGTATTAACGCAGGTTCCCTCTACGAGCAGTACTTC
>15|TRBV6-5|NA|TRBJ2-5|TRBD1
CASRQGQVRQETQYF
TGTGCCAGCAGACAAGGACAGGTCCGGCAAGAGACCCAGTACTTC
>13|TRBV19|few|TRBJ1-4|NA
CASSTTDNEKLFF
TGTGCCAGTAGTACGACAGATAATGAAAAACTGTTTTTT
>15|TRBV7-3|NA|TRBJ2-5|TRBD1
CASSRLQGAEETQYF
TGTGCCAGCAGCCGGCTACAGGGGGCGGAAGAGACCCAGTACTTC
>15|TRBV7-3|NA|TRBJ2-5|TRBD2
CASSPGSGTGQTQYF
TGTGCCAGCAGCCCCGGAAGCGGGACGGGACAGACCCAGTACTTC
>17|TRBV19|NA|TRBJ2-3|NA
CASSLGVRSGSTDTQYF
TGTGCCAGTAGCCTGGGTGTCAGGTCAGGTAGCACAGATACGCAGTATTTT
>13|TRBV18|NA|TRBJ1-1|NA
CASSQDLNTEAFF
TGTGCCAGCTCACAAGACTTGAACACTGAAGCTTTCTTT
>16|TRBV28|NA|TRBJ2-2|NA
CASSFGQRVNTGELFF
TGTGCCAGCAGTTTCGGCCAGCGGGTGAACACCGGGGAGCTGTTTTTT
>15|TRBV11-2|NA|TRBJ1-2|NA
CASTRAGVKDYGYTF
TGTGCCAGCACCCGGGCGGGGGTTAAGGACTATGGCTACACCTTC
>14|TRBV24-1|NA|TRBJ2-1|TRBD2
CATSDAGGPNEQFF
TGTGCCACCAGTGATGCGGGAGGGCCGAATGAGCAGTTCTTC
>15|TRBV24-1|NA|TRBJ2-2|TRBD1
CATSGRTGNTGELFF
TGTGCCACCAGTGGAAGGACAGGGAACACCGGGGAGCTGTTTTTT
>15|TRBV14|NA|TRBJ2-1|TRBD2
CASSQWVAGVEEQFF
TGTGCCAGCAGCCAATGGGTGGCGGGAGTTGAAGAGCAGTTCTTC
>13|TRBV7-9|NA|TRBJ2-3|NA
CATSVGALDTQYF
TGTGCCACCTCGGTGGGGGCCTTAGATACGCAGTATTTT
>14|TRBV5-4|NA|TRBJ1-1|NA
CASSRASTNTEAFF
TGTGCCAGCAGCCGTGCGTCCACGAACACTGAAGCTTTCTTT
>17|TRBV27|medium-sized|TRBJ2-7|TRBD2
CASSPRSGGGASYEQYF
TGTGCCAGCAGTCCGCGCAGTGGCGGGGGGGCCTCCTACGAGCAGTACTTC
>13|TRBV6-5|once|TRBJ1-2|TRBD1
CASTLQGVEGYTF
TGTGCCAGCACGCTTCAGGGGGTGGAGGGCTACACCTTC
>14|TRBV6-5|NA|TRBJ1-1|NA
CASRSGTLNTEAFF
TGTGCCAGCAGATCCGGGACATTGAACACTGAAGCTTTCTTT
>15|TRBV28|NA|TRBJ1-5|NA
CASSLGGNSIQPQHF
TGTGCCAGCAGTCTGGGGGGGAATAGCATTCAGCCCCAGCATTTT
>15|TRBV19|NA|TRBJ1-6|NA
CASSMTATYNSPLHF
TGTGCCAGTAGTATGACAGCGACCTATAATTCACCCCTCCACTTT
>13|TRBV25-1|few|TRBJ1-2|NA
CASSEFTGYGYTF
TGTGCCAGCAGTGAATTCACGGGGTACGGCTACACCTTC
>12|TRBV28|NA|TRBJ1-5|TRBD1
CASSSRQGRQHF
TGTGCCAGCAGTTCCCGACAGGGACGCCAGCATTTT
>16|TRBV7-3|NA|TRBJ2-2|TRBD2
CASSKLAGAPTGELFF
TGTGCCAGCAGCAAACTAGCGGGAGCACCCACCGGGGAGCTGTTTTTT
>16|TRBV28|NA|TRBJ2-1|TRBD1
CASSRASGQGRNEQFF
TGTGCCAGCAGCCGGGCCTCGGGACAGGGCAGGAATGAGCAGTTCTTC
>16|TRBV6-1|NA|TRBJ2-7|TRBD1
CASSETAQGKLYEQYF
TGTGCCAGCAGTGAAACGGCACAGGGGAAACTCTACGAGCAGTACTTC
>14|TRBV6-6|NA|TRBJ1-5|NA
CASSYAGGNQPQHF
TGTGCCAGCAGTTACGCAGGGGGCAATCAGCCCCAGCATTTT
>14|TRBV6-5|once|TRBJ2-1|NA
CASRAPGENNEQFF
TGTGCCAGCAGGGCCCCGGGGGAAAACAATGAGCAGTTCTTC
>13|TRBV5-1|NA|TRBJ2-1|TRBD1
CASRGTGVIEQFF
TGCGCCAGCCGAGGGACAGGGGTGATTGAGCAGTTCTTC
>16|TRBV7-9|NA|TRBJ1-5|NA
CASSFSMGLGNQPQHF
TGTGCCAGCAGCTTTTCAATGGGGCTAGGAAATCAGCCCCAGCATTTT
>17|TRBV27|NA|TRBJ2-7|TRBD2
CASSFREGRVSSYEQYF
TGTGCCAGCAGTTTTAGAGAGGGGAGGGTCAGCTCCTACGAGCAGTACTTC